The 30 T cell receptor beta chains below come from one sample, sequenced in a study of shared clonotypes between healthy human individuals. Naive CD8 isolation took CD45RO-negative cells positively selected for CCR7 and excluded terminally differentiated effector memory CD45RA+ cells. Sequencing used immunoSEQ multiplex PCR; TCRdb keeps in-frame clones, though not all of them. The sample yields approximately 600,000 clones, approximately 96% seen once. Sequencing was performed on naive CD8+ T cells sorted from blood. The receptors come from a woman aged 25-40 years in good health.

CDR3 region: CASSPTPGQAPYEQYF. CDR3 bases: TGTGCCAGCAGCCCAACCCCGGGACAGGCTCCCTACGAGCAGTACTTC. This chain links TRBV7-9 with TRBJ2-7; 8 positions agree with TRBD1. The germline V gene has CDR1 SEHNR and CDR2 FQNEAQ (reference sequence). Trimming cost V 5 bases and J 2 bases; bases outside gene matches: 11. The CDR3 covers 16 residues.

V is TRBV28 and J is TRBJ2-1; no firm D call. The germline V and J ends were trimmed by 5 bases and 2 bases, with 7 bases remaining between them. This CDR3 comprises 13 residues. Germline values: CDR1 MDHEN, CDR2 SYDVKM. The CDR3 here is CASSPTPYNEQFF. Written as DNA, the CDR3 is TGTGCCAGCAGTCCGACACCCTACAATGAGCAGTTCTTC.

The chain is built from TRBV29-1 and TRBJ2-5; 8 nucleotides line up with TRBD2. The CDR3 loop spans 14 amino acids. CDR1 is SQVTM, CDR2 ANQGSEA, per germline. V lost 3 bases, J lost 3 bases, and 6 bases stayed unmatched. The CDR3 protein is CSVDPRGGEETQYF. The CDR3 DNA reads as TGCAGCGTTGACCCCCGGGGGGGGGAAGAGACCCAGTACTTC.

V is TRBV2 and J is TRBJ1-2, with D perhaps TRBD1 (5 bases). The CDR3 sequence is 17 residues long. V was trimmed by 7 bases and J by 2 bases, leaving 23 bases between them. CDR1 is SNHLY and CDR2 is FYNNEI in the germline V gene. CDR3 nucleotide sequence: TGTGCCAGCACAACCAGGGTTTTAACGGCTGAAAACTATGGCTACACCTTC. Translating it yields CASTTRVLTAENYGYTF.

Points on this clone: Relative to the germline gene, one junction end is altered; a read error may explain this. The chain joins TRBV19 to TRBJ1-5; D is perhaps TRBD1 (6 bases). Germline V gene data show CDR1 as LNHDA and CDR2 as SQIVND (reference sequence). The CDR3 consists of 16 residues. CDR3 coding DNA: TGTGCCAGTGGTATCGGCCTCAGGGGAGTCATTCAGCCCCAGCATTTT. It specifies CASGIGLRGVIQPQHF.

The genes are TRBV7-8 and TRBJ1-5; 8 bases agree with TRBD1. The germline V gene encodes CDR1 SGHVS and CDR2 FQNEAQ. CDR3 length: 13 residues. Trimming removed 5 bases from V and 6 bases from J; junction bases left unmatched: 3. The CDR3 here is CASSPGGIQPQHF. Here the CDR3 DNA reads TGTGCCAGCAGCCCAGGGGGCATTCAGCCCCAGCATTTT.

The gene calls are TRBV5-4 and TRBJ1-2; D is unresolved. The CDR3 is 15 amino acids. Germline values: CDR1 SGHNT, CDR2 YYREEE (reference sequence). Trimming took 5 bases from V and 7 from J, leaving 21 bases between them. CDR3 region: CASSTPERASFGYTF. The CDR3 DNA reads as TGTGCCAGCAGTACGCCCGAACGGGCTTCCTTTGGCTACACCTTC.

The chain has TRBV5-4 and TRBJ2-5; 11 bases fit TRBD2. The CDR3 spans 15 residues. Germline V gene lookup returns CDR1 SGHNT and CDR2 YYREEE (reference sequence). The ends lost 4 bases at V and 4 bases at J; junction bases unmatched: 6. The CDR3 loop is CASSPGLAVLETQYF. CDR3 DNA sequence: TGTGCCAGCAGCCCGGGACTAGCGGTGCTAGAGACCCAGTACTTC.

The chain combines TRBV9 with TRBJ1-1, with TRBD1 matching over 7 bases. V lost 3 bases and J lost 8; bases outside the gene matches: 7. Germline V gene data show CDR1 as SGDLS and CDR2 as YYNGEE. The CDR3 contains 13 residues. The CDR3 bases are TGTGCCAGCAGCGCCTTGACAGGGACCGAAGCTTTCTTT. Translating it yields CASSALTGTEAFF.

In DNA, the CDR3 is TGTGCCAGCAGTTTTAAGGGTTGGGGTGAATCACCCCTCCACTTT. This translates into CASSFKGWGESPLHF. The rearrangement joins TRBV28 to TRBJ1-6; D is ambiguous. V lost 3 bases and J 10 bases, leaving 16 bases between the germline ends. Germline V gene sequence: CDR1 MDHEN, CDR2 SYDVKM. The CDR3 spans 15 residues.

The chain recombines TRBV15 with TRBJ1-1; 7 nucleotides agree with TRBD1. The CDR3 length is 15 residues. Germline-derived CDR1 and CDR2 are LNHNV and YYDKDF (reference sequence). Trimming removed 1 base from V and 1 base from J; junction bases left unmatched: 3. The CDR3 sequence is CATSRAHRGNTEAFF. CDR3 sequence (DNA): TGTGCCACCAGCAGAGCCCACAGGGGGAACACTGAAGCTTTCTTT.

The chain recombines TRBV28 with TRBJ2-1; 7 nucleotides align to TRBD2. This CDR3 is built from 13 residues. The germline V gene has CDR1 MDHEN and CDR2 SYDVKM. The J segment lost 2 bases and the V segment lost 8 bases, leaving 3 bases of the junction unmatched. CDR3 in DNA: TGTGCCAGCGGCCTAGCGGCCTACAATGAGCAGTTCTTC. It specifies CASGLAAYNEQFF.

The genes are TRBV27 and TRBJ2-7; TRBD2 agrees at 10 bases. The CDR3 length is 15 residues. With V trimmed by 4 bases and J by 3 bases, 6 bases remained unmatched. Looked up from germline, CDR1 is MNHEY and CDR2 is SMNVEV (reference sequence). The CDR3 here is CASSSMGLAIYEQYF. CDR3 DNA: TGTGCCAGCAGTTCCATGGGACTAGCGATCTACGAGCAGTACTTC.

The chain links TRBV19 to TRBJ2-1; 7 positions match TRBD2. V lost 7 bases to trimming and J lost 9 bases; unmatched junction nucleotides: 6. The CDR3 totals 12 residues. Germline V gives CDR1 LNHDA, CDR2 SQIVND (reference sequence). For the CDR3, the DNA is TGTGCCAGTAATCCCGGCGGGAGTGAGCAGTTCTTC. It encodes CASNPGGSEQFF.

This CDR3 is CASRPLSGTGRPYEQYF. As DNA, the CDR3 is TGCGCCAGCAGGCCCCTTAGCGGGACAGGGAGGCCTTACGAGCAGTACTTC. This sequence joins TRBV5-1 and TRBJ2-7; perhaps TRBD1 as D (9 bases). This CDR3 has 17 amino acids. The germline V gene encodes CDR1 SGHRS and CDR2 YFSETQ. The V end was cut by 5 bases, the J end by 4 bases, with 25 bases between.

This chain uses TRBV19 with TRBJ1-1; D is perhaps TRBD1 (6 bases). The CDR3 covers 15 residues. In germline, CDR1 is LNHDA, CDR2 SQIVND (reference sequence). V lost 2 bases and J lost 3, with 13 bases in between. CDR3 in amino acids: CASSIMAGEDTEAFF. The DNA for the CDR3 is TGTGCCAGTAGTATAATGGCAGGGGAAGACACTGAAGCTTTCTTT.

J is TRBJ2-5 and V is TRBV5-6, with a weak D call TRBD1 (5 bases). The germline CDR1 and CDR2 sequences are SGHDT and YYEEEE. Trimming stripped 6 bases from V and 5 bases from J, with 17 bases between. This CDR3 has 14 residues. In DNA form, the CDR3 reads TGTGCCAGCACCCTACAGGAGACGTGGGAGACCCAGTACTTC. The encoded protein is CASTLQETWETQYF.

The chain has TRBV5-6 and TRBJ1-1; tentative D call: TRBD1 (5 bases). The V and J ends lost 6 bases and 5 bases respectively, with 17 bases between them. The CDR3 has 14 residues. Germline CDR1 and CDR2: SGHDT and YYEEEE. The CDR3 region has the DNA TGTGCCAGCAACCTTGGGGGAGGTAGGACTGAAGCTTTCTTT. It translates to CASNLGGGRTEAFF. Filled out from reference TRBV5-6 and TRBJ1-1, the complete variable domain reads DAGVTQSPTHLIKTRGQQVTLRCSPKSGHDTVSWYQQALGQGPQFIFQYYEEEERQRGNFPDRFSGHQFPNYSSELNVNALLLGDSALYLCASNLGGGRTEAFFGQGTRLTVV.

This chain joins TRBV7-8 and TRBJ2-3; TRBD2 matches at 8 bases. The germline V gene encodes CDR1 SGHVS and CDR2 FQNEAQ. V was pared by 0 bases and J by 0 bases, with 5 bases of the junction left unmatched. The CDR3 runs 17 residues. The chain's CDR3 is CASSLAKRGSSTDTQYF. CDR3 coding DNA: TGTGCCAGCAGCTTAGCAAAGCGGGGGTCTAGCACAGATACGCAGTATTTT.

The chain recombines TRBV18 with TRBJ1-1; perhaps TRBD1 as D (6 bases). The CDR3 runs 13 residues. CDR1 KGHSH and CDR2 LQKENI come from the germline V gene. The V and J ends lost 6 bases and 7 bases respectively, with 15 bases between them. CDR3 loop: CASSLGGWGEAFF. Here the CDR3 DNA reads TGTGCCAGCTCTCTAGGGGGTTGGGGTGAAGCTTTCTTT. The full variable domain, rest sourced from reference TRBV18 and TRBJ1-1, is NAGVMQNPRHLVRRRGQEARLRCSPMKGHSHVYWYRQLPEEGLKFMVYLQKENIIDESGMPKERFSAEFPKEGPSILRIQQVVRGDSAAYFCASSLGGWGEAFFGQGTRLTVV.

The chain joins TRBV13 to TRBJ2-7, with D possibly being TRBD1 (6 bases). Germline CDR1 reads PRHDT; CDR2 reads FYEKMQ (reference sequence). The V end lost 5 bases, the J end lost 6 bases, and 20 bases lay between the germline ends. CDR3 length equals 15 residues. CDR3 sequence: CASSPQTGPMVEQYF. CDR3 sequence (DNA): TGTGCCAGCAGCCCACAGACAGGCCCGATGGTCGAGCAGTACTTC.

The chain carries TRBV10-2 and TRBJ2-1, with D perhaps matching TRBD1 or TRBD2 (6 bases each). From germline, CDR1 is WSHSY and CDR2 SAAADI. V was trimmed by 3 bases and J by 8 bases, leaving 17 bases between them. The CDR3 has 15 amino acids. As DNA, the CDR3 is TGCGCCAGCAGTGAAAGGGGGGACGGCTGGTATGAGCAGTTCTTC. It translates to CASSERGDGWYEQFF.

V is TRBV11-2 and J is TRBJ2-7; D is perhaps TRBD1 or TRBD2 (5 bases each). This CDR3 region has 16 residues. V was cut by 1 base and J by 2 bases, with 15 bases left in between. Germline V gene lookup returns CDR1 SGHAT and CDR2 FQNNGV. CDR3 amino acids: CASSLGSWGRPYEQYF. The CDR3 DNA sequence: TGTGCCAGCAGCTTAGGGTCCTGGGGGAGACCCTACGAGCAGTACTTC.

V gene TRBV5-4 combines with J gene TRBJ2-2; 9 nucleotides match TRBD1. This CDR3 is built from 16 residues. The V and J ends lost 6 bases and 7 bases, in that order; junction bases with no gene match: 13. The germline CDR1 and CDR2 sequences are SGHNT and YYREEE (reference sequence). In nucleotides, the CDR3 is TGTGCCAGCACCTCGGGGGGACAGGGTGTCTTCGGGGAGCTGTTTTTT. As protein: CASTSGGQGVFGELFF.

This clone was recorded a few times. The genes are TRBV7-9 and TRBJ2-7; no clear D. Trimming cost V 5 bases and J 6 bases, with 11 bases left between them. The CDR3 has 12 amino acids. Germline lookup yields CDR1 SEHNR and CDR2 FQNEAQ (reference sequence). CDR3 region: CASSPDSFEQYF. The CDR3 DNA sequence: TGTGCCAGCAGCCCCGATAGTTTCGAGCAGTACTTC.

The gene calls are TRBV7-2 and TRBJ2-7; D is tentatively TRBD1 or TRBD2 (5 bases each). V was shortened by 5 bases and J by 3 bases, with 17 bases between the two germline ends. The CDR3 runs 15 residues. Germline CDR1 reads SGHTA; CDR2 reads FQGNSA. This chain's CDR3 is CASSKAADNIYEQYF. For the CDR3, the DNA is TGTGCCAGCAGCAAGGCAGCGGACAACATCTACGAGCAGTACTTC.

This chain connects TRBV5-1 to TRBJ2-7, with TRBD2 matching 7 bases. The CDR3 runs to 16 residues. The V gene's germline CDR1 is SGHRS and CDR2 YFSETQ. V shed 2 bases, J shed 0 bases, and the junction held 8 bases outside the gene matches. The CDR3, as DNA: TGCGCCAGCAGCTTCGTACTAGCGTCAAGCTCCTACGAGCAGTACTTC. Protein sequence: CASSFVLASSSYEQYF.

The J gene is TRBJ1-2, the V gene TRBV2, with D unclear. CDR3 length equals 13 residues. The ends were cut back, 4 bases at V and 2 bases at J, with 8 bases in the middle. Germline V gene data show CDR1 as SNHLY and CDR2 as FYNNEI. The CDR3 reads CASSVPANYGYTF. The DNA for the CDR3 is TGTGCCAGCAGTGTGCCCGCGAACTATGGCTACACCTTC.

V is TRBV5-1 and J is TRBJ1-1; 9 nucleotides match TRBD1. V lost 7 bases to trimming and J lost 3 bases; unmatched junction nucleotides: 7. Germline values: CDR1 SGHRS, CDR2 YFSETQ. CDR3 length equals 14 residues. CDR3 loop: CASRPDRGYTEAFF. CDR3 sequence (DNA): TGCGCCAGCCGCCCTGACAGGGGGTACACTGAAGCTTTCTTT.

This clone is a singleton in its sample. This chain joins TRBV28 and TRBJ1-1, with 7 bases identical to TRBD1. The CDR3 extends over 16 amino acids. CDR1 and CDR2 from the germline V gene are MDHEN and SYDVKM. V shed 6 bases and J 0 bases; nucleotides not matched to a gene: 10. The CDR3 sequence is CASRTGQTSMNTEAFF. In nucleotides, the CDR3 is TGTGCCAGCAGGACGGGACAGACAAGCATGAACACTGAAGCTTTCTTT. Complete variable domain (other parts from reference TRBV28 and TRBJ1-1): DVKVTQSSRYLVKRTGEKVFLECVQDMDHENMFWYRQDPGLGLRLIYFSYDVKMKEKGDIPEGYSVSREKKERFSLILESASTNQTSMYLCASRTGQTSMNTEAFFGQGTRLTVV.